This T cell receptor (beta chain) was retrieved from a study of cytomegalovirus exposure and HLA in healthy donors. The V segment lost 5 bases and the J segment 8 bases; nucleotides outside the gene matches: 10. Germline lookup yields CDR1 SGHTA and CDR2 FQGNSA. The CDR3 sequence is 14 residues long. As for this clone: Antigen unknown.

Whole-study results and caveats: Among donors in an Asian-associated ancestry cluster, a later analysis reportedly found fewer N-insertions than the roughly 700-donor mean. In an earlier analysis, in 620 or so donors, most V segments appeared productive either ~90% or ~30% of the time. The records held CMV serostatus as the only immune exposure information.

A multiplex PCR was run with 60 Vbeta primers and 13 Jbeta primers. Here immunoSEQ multiplex PCR was the method, and the copy in TCRdb shows in-frame clones only, minus some. Of over 200,000 clones in the sample, 82% were seen once. Input material: PBMCs. The chain links TRBV7-2 to TRBJ1-2; 8 positions match TRBD1. The sequence came from a woman aged 40 to 50 in good health and CMV-seropositive. The DNA for the CDR3 is TGTGCCAGCAGCCTAGGACAGGGTGAATACGGCTACACCTTC. This gives the protein CASSLGQGEYGYTF.